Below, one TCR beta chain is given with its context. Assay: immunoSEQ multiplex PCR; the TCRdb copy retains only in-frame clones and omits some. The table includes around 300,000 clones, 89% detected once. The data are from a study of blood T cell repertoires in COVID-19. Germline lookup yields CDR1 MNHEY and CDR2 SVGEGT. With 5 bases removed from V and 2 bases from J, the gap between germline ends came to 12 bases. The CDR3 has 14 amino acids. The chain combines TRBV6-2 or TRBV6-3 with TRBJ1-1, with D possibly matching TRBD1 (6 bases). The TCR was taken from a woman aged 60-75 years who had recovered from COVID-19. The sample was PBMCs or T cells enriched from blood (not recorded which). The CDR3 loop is CASSQRQENTEAFF. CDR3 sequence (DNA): TGTGCCAGCAGTCAACGACAGGAAAACACTGAAGCTTTCTTT.